Described below is a single T cell receptor (beta chain) sequence and its context. Antigen specificity is unknown. The sample comes from a study of cytomegalovirus exposure and HLA in healthy donors. Measured with immunoSEQ multiplex PCR; TCRdb has only the in-frame clones, and not every one. In the table there are over 200,000 clones, roughly 84% of which are singletons. This CDR3 contains 15 residues. V was trimmed by 2 bases and J by 4 bases, leaving 15 bases between them. Looked up from germline, CDR1 is SGDLS and CDR2 is YYNGEE. Notes on the study in general: Investigators reported fewer than 200 TCR beta chains as tied to cytomegalovirus.

The receptor was isolated from a woman aged 18 to 35 in good health and CMV-seropositive. This sequence joins TRBV9 and TRBJ1-1; D is perhaps TRBD1 (5 bases). Sequencing was performed on PBMCs. This chain's CDR3 is CASSVTWGGSTEAFF. The CDR3 nucleotides are TGTGCCAGCAGCGTGACCTGGGGGGGAAGCACTGAAGCTTTCTTT.